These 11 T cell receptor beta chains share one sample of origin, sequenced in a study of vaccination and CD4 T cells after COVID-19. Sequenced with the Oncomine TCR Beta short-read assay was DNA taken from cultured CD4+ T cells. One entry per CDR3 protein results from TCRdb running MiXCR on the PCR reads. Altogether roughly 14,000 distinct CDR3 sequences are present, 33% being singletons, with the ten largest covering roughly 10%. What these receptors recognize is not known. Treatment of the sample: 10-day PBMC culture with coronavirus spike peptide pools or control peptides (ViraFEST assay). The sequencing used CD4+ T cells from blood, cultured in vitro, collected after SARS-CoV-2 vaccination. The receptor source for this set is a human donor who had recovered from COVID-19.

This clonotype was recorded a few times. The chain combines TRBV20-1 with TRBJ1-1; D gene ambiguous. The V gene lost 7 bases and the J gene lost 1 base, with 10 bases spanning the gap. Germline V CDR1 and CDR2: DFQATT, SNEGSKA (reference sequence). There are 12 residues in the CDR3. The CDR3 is CSGGRGNTEAFF. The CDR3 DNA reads TGCAGTGGCGGACGAGGGAACACTGAAGCTTTCTTT.

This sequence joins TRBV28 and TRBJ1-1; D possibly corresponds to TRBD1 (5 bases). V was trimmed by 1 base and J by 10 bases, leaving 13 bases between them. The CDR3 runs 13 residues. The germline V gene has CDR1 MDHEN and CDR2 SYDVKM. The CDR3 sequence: CASSLLGQGGAFF. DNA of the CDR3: TGTGCCAGCAGTTTATTGGGGCAGGGCGGAGCTTTCTTT. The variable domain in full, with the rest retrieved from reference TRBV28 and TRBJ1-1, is DVKVTQSSRYLVKRTGEKVFLECVQDMDHENMFWYRQDPGLGLRLIYFSYDVKMKEKGDIPEGYSVSREKKERFSLILESASTNQTSMYLCASSLLGQGGAFFGQGTRLTVV.

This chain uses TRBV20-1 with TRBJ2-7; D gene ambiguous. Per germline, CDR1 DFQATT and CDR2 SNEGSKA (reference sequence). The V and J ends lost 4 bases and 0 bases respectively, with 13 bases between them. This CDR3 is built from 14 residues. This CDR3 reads CSAIRFQSSYEQYF. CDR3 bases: TGCAGTGCTATCCGTTTCCAGAGCTCCTACGAGCAGTACTTC.

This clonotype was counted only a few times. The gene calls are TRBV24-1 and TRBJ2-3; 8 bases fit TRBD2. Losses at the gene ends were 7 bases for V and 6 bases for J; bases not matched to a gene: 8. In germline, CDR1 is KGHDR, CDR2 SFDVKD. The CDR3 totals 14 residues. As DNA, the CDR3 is TGTGCCACCAGGGAAAGCGGGAGCGGGGATACGCAGTATTTT. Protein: CATRESGSGDTQYF.

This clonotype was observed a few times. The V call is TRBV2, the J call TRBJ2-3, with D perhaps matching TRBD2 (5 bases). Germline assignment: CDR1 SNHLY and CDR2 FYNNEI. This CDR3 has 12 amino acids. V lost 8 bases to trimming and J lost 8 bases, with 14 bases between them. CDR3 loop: CASRDDPVTQYF. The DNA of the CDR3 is TGTGCCAGCCGGGATGACCCGGTTACGCAGTATTTT.

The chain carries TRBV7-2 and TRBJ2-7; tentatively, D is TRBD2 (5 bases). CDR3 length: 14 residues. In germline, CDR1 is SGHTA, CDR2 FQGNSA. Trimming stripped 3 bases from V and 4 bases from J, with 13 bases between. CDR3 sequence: CASSLGPSGYEQYF. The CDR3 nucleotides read TGTGCCAGCAGCTTGGGTCCGTCGGGGTACGAGCAGTACTTC.

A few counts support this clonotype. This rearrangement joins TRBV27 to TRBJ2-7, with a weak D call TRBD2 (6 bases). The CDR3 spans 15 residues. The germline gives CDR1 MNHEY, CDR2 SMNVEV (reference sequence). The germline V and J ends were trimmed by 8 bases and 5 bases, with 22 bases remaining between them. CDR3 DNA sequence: TGTGCCAGCCTCCCCTTCCCCGGGAGACCAAACGAGCAGTACTTC. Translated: CASLPFPGRPNEQYF.

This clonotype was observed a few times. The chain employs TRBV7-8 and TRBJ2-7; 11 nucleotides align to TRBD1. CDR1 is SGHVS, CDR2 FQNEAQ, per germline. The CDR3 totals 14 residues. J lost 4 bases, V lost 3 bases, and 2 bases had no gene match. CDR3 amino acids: CASSLDRGLYEQYF. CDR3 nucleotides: TGTGCCAGCAGCTTGGACAGGGGGCTTTACGAGCAGTACTTC.

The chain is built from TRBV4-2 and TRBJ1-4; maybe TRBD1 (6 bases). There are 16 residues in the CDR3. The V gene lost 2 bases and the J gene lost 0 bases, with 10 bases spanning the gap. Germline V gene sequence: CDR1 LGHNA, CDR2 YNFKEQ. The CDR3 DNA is TGTGCCAGCAGCCAAACGGACAGAGCAACTAATGAAAAACTGTTTTTT. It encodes CASSQTDRATNEKLFF.

CDR3 residues: CSAGKAGGGSTGELFF. In nucleotides, the CDR3 is TGCAGTGCAGGAAAGGCGGGAGGAGGGTCCACCGGGGAGCTGTTTTTT. V and J are TRBV20-1 and TRBJ2-2, with TRBD2 identical over 8 bases. Trimming cost V 6 bases and J 4 bases; bases outside gene matches: 13. The length of the CDR3 is 16 residues. Germline lookup yields CDR1 DFQATT and CDR2 SNEGSKA (reference sequence).

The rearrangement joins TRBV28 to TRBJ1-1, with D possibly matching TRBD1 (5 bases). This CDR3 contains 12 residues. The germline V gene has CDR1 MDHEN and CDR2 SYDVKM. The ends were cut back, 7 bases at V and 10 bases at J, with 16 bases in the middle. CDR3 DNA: TGTGCCAGCACCAAGAGGGGTGTCGGAGCTTTCTTT. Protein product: CASTKRGVGAFF.